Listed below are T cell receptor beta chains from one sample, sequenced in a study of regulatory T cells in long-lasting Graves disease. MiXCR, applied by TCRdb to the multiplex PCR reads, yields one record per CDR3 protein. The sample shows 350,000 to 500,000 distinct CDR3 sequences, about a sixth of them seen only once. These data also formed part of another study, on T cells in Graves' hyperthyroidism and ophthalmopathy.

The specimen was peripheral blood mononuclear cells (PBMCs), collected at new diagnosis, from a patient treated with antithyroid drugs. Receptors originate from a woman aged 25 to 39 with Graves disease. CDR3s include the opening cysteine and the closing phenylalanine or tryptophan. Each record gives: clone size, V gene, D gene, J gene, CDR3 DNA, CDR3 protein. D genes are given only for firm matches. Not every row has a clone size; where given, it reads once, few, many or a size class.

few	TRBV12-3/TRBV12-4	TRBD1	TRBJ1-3	TGTGCCGTGGGGGGCAGGGGGATAAACACCATATATTTT	CAVGGRGINTIYF
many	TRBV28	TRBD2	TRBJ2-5	TGTGCCAGCAACCCAGCGGGGGCCGGTGAGACCCAGTACTTC	CASNPAGAGETQYF
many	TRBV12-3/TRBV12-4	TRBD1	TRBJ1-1	TGTGCCAGCAGCCTACAGGGGGCCAACACTGAAGCTTTCTTT	CASSLQGANTEAFF
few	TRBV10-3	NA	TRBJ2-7	TGTGCCATCAGACAACCGGACTTCTACGAGCAGTACTTC	CAIRQPDFYEQYF
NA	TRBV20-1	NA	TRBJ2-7	TGCAGTGCTACTACCCCAGGGAGATTGTCCTACGAGCAGTACTTC	CSATTPGRLSYEQYF
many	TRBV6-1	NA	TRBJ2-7	TGTGCCAGCAAACCCGACAGGCCCGAGCAGTACTTC	CASKPDRPEQYF
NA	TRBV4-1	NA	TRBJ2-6	TGCGCCAGCAGACCTCAGGTCTCTGGGGCCAACGTCCTGACTTTC	CASRPQVSGANVLTF
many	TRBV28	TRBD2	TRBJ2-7	TGTGCCAGCAGTTTATTGTCTAGCGGGAGTAGGACCTACGAGCAGTACTTC	CASSLLSSGSRTYEQYF
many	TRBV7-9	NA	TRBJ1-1	TGTGCCAGCAGCTTTGGGAATTTTGAAGCTTTCTTT	CASSFGNFEAFF
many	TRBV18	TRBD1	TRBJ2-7	TGTGCCAGCTCACCAGGGACAGGGTTAATTCACCTACACTTC	CASSPGTGLIHLHF
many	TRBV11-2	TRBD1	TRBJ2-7	TGTGCCAGCAGCTTGGACAGGGGGATCGAGCAGTACTTC	CASSLDRGIEQYF
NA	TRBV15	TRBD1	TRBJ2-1	TGTGCCACCAGCAGAGATAGGGACAGCTACAATGAGCAGTTCTTC	CATSRDRDSYNEQFF
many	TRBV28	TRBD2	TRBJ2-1	TGTGCCAGCAGTTTACTAGCGGGACGAAATGAGCAGTTCTTC	CASSLLAGRNEQFF
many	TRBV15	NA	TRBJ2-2	TGTGCCACCAGCAGAGATACAGACTCCGCGAACACCGGGGAGCTGTTTTTT	CATSRDTDSANTGELFF
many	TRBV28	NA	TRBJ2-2	TGTGCCAGCAGTTTATCGACTGACAACACCGGGGAGCTGTTTTTT	CASSLSTDNTGELFF
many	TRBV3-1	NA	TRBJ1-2	TGTGCCAGCAGCTACTGGACGTCCGACTATGGCTACACCTTC	CASSYWTSDYGYTF
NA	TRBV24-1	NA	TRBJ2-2	TGTGCCACCAGTGATCCCCTTCTGACAACCGGGGAGCTGTTTTTT	CATSDPLLTTGELFF
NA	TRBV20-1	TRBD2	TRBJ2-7	TGCAGTGCTAGAGGGGGACTAGCGGGGGGCTACGAGCAGTACTTC	CSARGGLAGGYEQYF
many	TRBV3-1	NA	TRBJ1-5	TGTGCCAGCAGCCAAGATTTGTCCCAGCCCCAGCATTTT	CASSQDLSQPQHF
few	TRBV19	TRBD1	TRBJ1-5	TGTGCCAGTAGTACGGGGACAGTGAATCAGCCCCAGCATTTT	CASSTGTVNQPQHF
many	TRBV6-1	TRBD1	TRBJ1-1	TGTGCCAGCAGTGACCCAGGGGGCCGGAGCACTGAAGCTTTCTTT	CASSDPGGRSTEAFF
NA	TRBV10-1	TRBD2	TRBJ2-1	TGCGCCAGCAGTGACGGTAGCGGGAGTCTGAATGAGCAGTTCTTC	CASSDGSGSLNEQFF
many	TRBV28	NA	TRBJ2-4	TGTGCCAGCAGTTTGCAAGTCAGGGTCGGCAAAAACATTCAGTACTTC	CASSLQVRVGKNIQYF
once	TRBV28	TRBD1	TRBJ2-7	TGTGCCAGCAGTTTTGCCCCGACAGGGGTCCCTTACGAGCAGTACTTC	CASSFAPTGVPYEQYF
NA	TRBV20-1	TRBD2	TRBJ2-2	TGCAGTGCTACCCGGGCGGGAGGGGCGAACACCGGGGAGCTGTTTTTT	CSATRAGGANTGELFF
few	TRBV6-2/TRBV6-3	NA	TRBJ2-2	TGTGCCAGCAGTTACGCCCGGTTCACCGGGGAGCTGTTTTTT	CASSYARFTGELFF
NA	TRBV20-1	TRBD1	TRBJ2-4	TGCAGTACCCGGGACAGGGAGGCGGAGTACTTC	CSTRDREAEYF
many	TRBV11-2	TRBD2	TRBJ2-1	TGTGCCAGCACCTCAATCACTAGCGGGAGGTCCTACAATGAGCAGTTCTTC	CASTSITSGRSYNEQFF
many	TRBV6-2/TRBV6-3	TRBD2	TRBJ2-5	TGTGCCAGCAGGTTTAGCGGGAGAAAAGAGACCCAGTACTTC	CASRFSGRKETQYF
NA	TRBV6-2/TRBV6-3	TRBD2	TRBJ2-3	TGTGCCAGCAGAGCTCCCCTTAGCGGGGGTAGCACAGATACGCAGTATTTT	CASRAPLSGGSTDTQYF
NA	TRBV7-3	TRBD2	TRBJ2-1	TGTGCCAGCAGCGGTGGACTAGCGGGACAGTGGAATGAGCAGTTCTTC	CASSGGLAGQWNEQFF
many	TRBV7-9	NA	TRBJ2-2	TGTGCCAGCAGCTTACGGGGCGGGAATCCGAACACCGGGGAGCTGTTTTTT	CASSLRGGNPNTGELFF
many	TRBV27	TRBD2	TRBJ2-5	TGTGCCAGCAGTTGGGGGACTAGCGGGAGCGGGACCCAGTACTTC	CASSWGTSGSGTQYF
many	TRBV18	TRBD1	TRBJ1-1	TGTGCCAGCTCACCAACGATTCACAGGGGAGACACTGAAGCTTTCTTT	CASSPTIHRGDTEAFF
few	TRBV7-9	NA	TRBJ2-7	TGTGCCAGCACGAAGGCAGTTGAGGAGCAGTACTTC	CASTKAVEEQYF